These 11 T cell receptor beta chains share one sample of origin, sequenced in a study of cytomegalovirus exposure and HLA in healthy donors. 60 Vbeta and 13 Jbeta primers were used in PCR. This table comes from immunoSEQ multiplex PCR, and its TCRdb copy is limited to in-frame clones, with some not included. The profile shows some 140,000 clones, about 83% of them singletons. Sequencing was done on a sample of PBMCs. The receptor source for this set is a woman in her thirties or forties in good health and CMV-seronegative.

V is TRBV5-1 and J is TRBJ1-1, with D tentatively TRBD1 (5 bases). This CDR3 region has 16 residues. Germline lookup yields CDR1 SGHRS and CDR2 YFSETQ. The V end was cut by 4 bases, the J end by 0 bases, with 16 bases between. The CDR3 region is CASSTLGGNMNTEAFF. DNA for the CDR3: TGCGCCAGCAGCACCCTCGGGGGTAACATGAACACTGAAGCTTTCTTT.

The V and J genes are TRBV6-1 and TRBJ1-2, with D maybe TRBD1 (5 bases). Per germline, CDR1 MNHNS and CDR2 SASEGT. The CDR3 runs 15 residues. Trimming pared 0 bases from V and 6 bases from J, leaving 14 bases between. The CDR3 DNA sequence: TGTGCCAGCAGTGAAGCGGGGCCGGACGTAAATGGCTACACCTTC. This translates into CASSEAGPDVNGYTF.

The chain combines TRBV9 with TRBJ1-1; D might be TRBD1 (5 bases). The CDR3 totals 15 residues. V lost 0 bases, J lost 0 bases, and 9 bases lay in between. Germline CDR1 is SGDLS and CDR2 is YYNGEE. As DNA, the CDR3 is TGTGCCAGCAGCGTAGGTGGGGGGTTGAACACTGAAGCTTTCTTT. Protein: CASSVGGGLNTEAFF.

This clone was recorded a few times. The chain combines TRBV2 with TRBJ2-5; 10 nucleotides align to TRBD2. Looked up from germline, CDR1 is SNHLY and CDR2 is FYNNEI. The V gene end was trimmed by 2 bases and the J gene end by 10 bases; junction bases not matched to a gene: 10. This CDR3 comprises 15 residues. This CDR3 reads CASSELAGAQGSQYF. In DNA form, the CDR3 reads TGTGCCAGCAGTGAACTAGCGGGGGCTCAGGGTAGCCAGTACTTC.

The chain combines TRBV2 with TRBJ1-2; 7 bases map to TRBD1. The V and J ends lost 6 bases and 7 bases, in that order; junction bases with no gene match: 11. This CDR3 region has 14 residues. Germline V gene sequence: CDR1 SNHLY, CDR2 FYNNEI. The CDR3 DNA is TGTGCCAGCAGCCCGGGACAGCCAGGGGGTGGCTACACCTTC. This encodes CASSPGQPGGGYTF. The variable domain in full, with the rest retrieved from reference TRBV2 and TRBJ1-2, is EPEVTQTPSHQVTQMGQEVILRCVPISNHLYFYWYRQILGQKVEFLVSFYNNEISEKSEIFDDQFSVERPDGSNFTLKIRSTKLEDSAMYFCASSPGQPGGGYTFGSGTRLTVV.

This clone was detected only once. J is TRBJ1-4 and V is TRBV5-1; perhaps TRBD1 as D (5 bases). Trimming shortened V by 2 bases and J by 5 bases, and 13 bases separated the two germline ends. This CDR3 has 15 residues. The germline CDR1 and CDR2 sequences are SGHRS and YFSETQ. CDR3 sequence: CASSFSGGPNEKLFF. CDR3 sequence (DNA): TGCGCCAGCAGCTTCTCCGGGGGACCGAATGAAAAACTGTTTTTT.

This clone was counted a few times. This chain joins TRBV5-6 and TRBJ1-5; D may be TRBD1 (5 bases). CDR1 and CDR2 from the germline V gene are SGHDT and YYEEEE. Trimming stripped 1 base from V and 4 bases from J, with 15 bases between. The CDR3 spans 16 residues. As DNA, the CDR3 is TGTGCCAGCAGCTTGAGGGGATGGTTGGAAAATCAGCCCCAGCATTTT. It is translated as CASSLRGWLENQPQHF.

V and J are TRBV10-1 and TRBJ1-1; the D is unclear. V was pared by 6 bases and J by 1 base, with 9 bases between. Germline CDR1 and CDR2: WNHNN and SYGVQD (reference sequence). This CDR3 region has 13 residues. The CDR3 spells CASSSGRNTEAFF. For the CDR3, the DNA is TGCGCCAGCAGCTCCGGGAGGAACACTGAAGCTTTCTTT.

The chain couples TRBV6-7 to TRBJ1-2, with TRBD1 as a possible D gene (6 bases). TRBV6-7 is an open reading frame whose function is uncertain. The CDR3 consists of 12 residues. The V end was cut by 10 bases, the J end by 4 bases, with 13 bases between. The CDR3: CANLTGFYGYTF. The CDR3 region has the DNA TGTGCCAACTTAACAGGGTTCTATGGCTACACCTTC.

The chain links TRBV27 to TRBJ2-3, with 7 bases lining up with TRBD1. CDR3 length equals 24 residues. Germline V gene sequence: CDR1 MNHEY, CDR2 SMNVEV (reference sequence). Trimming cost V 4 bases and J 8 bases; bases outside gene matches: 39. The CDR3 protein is CASSSFAIVTGQEGLGTSGGTQYF. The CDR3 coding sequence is TGTGCCAGCAGTTCATTCGCTATCGTCACCGGCCAAGAGGGCCTAGGTACCTCAGGGGGTACGCAGTATTTT.

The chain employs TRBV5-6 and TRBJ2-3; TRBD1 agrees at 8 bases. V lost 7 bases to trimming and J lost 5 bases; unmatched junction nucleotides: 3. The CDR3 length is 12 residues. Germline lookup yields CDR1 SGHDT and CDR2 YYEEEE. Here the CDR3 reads CASSTGEDTQYF. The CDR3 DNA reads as TGTGCCAGCTCGACAGGGGAAGATACGCAGTATTTT.